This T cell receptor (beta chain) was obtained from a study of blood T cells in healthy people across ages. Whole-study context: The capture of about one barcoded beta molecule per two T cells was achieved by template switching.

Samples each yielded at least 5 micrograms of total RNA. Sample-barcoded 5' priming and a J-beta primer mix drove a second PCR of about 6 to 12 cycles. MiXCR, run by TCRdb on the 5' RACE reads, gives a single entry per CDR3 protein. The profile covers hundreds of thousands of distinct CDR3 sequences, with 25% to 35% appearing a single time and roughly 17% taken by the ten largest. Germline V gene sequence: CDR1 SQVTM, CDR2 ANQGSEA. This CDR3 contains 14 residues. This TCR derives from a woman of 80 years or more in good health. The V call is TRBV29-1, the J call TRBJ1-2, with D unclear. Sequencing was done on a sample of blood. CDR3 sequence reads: CRASDVTDQYGYTF. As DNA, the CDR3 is TGCAGGGCCTCGGACGTGACGGACCAATATGGCTACACCTTC. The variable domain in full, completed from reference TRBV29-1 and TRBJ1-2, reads SAVISQKPSRDICQRGTSLTIQCQVDSQVTMMFWYRQQPGQSLTLIATANQGSEATYESGFVIDKFPISRPNLTFSTLTVSNMSPEDSSIYLCRASDVTDQYGYTFGSGTRLTVV.